The present T cell receptor (beta chain) was sequenced within a study of vaccination and CD4 T cells after COVID-19. For these receptors, no antigen is known. Sequence data for DNA of cultured CD4+ T cells were generated by the Oncomine TCR Beta short-read assay. One entry per CDR3 protein results from TCRdb running MiXCR on the PCR reads. The profile shows about 4,900 distinct CDR3 sequences, around 28% of them singletons. Treatment of the sample: roughly 10-day PBMC culture with coronavirus spike peptide pools or control peptides (ViraFEST assay). It was before the COVID-19 pandemic (2011-2018) that the unexposed donor's CD4+ T cells were collected. Sequencing input: CD4+ T cells from blood, cultured in vitro. These receptor sequences come from a human donor in good health.

The gene calls are TRBV6-1 and TRBJ1-1, with TRBD1 as a possible D gene (6 bases). Germline loops: CDR1 MNHNS, CDR2 SASEGT. This CDR3 has 11 residues. V was clipped by 7 bases and J by 10 bases, with 13 bases between them. CDR3 bases: TGTGCCAGCACCGACAGGTTCCGAGCTTTCTTT. Protein product: CASTDRFRAFF.